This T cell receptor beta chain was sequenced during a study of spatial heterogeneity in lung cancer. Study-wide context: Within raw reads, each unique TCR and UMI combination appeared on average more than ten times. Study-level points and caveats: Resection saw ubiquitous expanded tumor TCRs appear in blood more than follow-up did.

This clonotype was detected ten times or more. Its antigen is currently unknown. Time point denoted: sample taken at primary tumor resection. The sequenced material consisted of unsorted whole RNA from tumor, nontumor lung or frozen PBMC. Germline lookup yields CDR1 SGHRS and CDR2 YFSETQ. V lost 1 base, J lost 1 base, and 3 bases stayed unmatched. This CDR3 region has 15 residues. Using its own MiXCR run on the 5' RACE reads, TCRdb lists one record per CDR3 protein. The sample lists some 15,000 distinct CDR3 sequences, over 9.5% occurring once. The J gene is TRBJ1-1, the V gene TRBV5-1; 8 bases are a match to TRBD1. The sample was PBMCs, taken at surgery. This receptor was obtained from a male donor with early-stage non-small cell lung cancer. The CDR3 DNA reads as TGCGCCAGCAGCTTGCAGGGGGCCGCGAACACTGAAGCTTTCTTT. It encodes CASSLQGAANTEAFF. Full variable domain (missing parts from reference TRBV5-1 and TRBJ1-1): KAGVTQTPRYLIKTRGQQVTLSCSPISGHRSVSWYQQTPGQGLQFLFEYFSETQRNKGNFPGRFSGRQFSNSRSEMNVSTLELGDSALYLCASSLQGAANTEAFFGQGTRLTVV.